Listed below are T cell receptor beta chains from one sample, sequenced in a study of blood T cell repertoires in COVID-19. The assay was immunoSEQ multiplex PCR, and TCRdb's table has in-frame clones only and misses some. The sample consists of tens of thousands of clones, roughly 91% of them appearing once. Sequencing was performed on peripheral blood. These receptors were taken from a man aged 35-49 years with COVID-19, enrolled during active disease. Each CDR3 is given with its conserved first and last residue. D genes are given only for firm matches. Where a row states a size, it is once, few, many or the class of an expanded clone; other rows omit it.

J	size	V	D	DNA	CDR3
TRBJ1-4	-	TRBV10-2	-	TGCGCCAGCAGTGAGAAAATCGGGCTGTTTTTT	CASSEKIGLFF
TRBJ2-3	-	TRBV28	-	TGTGCCAGCAGCGCACACGGGGATACGCAGTATTTT	CASSAHGDTQYF
TRBJ1-2	few	TRBV7-2	-	TGTGCCAGCAGCACCACCGGGACATCTAACTATGGCTACACCTTC	CASSTTGTSNYGYTF
TRBJ2-3	-	TRBV5-1	-	TGCGCCAGCAGCTCAAGGGGGTCGTCCACAGATACGCAGTATTTT	CASSSRGSSTDTQYF
TRBJ2-3	once	TRBV25-1	TRBD2	TGTGCCAGCAGCGGGGTCGGGGGGACTGGTGGGGATACGCAGTATTTT	CASSGVGGTGGDTQYF
TRBJ1-1	-	TRBV7-3	-	TGTGCCAGCAGCAGACAGAGGAGCACTGAAGCTTTCTTT	CASSRQRSTEAFF
TRBJ2-1	-	TRBV5-4	TRBD2	TGTGCCAGCAGCTCTAAACTAGCGACTGCGAACTACAATGAGCAGTTCTTC	CASSSKLATANYNEQFF
TRBJ2-5	-	TRBV27	TRBD2	TGTGCCAGCAGTCCCCCCTTCGGTGAGCGGGACGGGGAGACCCAGTACTTC	CASSPPFGERDGETQYF
TRBJ1-1	-	TRBV5-1	-	TGCGCCAGCAGGACAGGACCGAACACTGAAGCTTTCTTT	CASRTGPNTEAFF
TRBJ1-4	once	TRBV5-5	TRBD1	TGTGCCAGCAGCCCCACTGAGGCAGGGGGCTCTGAAAAACTGTTTTTT	CASSPTEAGGSEKLFF
TRBJ1-2	-	TRBV30	TRBD1	TGTGCCTGGAGTGTATCAATGTTTTTTGGGACAGGGGGTTTGGTGAACTATGGCTACACCTTC	CAWSVSMFFGTGGLVNYGYTF
TRBJ1-2	-	TRBV30	-	TGTGCCTGGGGGGGACGGGGGGACCACGGCTACACCTTC	CAWGGRGDHGYTF
TRBJ1-5	-	TRBV9	-	TGTGCCAGCAGCACGAGCGATGGACTACAGCCCCAGCATTTT	CASSTSDGLQPQHF
TRBJ1-2	-	TRBV19	TRBD1	TGTGCCAGTAGTTTCGACAGGGACAACTATGGCTACACCTTC	CASSFDRDNYGYTF
TRBJ1-2	-	TRBV28	TRBD1	TGTGCCAGCCAGGACAGGCCGGGGTATGGCTACACCTTC	CASQDRPGYGYTF
TRBJ2-1	-	TRBV19	-	TGTGCCAGTAGGCTACAGGATCCCAGTTCAGAGCAGTTCTTC	CASRLQDPSSEQFF
TRBJ2-1	few	TRBV19	TRBD1	TGTGCCAGTAGCCCCCCCGGGACAGTCTACAATGAGCAGTTCTTC	CASSPPGTVYNEQFF
TRBJ2-1	-	TRBV11-3	TRBD1	TGTGCCAGCAGCTTAGGATTGACCGGGACAGGGGTCGATGAGCAGTTCTTC	CASSLGLTGTGVDEQFF
TRBJ1-2	-	TRBV28	-	TGTGCCAGCAGTTCAGGGGCGGGCAGTCGTAACTATGGCTACACCTTC	CASSSGAGSRNYGYTF
TRBJ1-6	-	TRBV5-1	TRBD1	TGCGCCAGCAGCCCGGGACAGGGGAATTCACCCCTCCACTTT	CASSPGQGNSPLHF
TRBJ1-5	-	TRBV27	-	TGTGCCAGCAGTTTTAGTAGTACGGGTAGCAATCAGCCCCAGCATTTT	CASSFSSTGSNQPQHF
TRBJ1-4	-	TRBV5-5	-	TGTGCCAGCAGCTCCACCCCCTCCGGGGGTGGTGAAAAACTGTTTTTT	CASSSTPSGGGEKLFF
TRBJ1-5	once	TRBV6-5	TRBD1	TGTGCCAGCAGTTCTCAGGGGGCTGGGCAGCCCCAGCATTTT	CASSSQGAGQPQHF
TRBJ1-1	-	TRBV7-3	TRBD1	TGTGCCAGCAGCTTAAGCTCCGGGACAGAATTTGAAGCTTTCTTT	CASSLSSGTEFEAFF
TRBJ1-3	-	TRBV10-2	-	TGCGCCAGCAGTGAGGGCCCGGGGTACTCTGGAAACACCATATATTTT	CASSEGPGYSGNTIYF
TRBJ2-2	-	TRBV7-3	-	TGTGCCAGCAGCTTAGGTTCTAGCAACACCGGGGAGCTGTTTTTT	CASSLGSSNTGELFF
TRBJ2-5	-	TRBV14	-	TGTGCCAGCAGCCAGCGGGGAAGGGAGACCCAGTACTTC	CASSQRGRETQYF
TRBJ1-2	-	TRBV6-1	-	TGTGCCAGCAGTGAATTTCGAGTCGGCACCTTC	CASSEFRVGTF
TRBJ2-5	-	TRBV7-9	-	TGTGCCAGCAGCTTCAGGGGGGAGGAAGAGACCCAGTACTTC	CASSFRGEEETQYF
TRBJ1-5	-	TRBV4-1	-	TGCGCCAGCAGCCAAGATTGGGGAGGGCATCAGCCCCAGCATTTT	CASSQDWGGHQPQHF
TRBJ2-7	-	TRBV28	-	TGTGCCAGCAGGACCCCAGCGGGCGAGCAGTACTTC	CASRTPAGEQYF
TRBJ2-5	-	TRBV9	-	TGTGCCAGCAGCGTAGACCCGACCCCTAGGAAGACCCAGTACTTC	CASSVDPTPRKTQYF
TRBJ1-5	-	TRBV28	TRBD1	TGTGCCAGCAGTTTTCTGGGACAGGAAGACCAGCCCCAGCATTTT	CASSFLGQEDQPQHF
TRBJ2-2	-	TRBV9	-	TGTGCCAGCAGCGAAGGGGGGAGGGCGGTGAACACCGGGGAGCTGTTTTTT	CASSEGGRAVNTGELFF
TRBJ2-5	-	TRBV4-1	TRBD2	TGCGCCAGCAGCCAAGGGCCCACTAGCGGGGAAGAGACCCAGTACTTC	CASSQGPTSGEETQYF
TRBJ1-2	few	TRBV5-1	-	TGCGCCAGCAGCTTAGCGACAGCCGCGGATGGCTACACCTTC	CASSLATAADGYTF
TRBJ2-3	-	TRBV7-2	-	TGTGCCAGCAGCCCATTTTCACTCAGCACAGATACGCAGTATTTT	CASSPFSLSTDTQYF
TRBJ2-7	-	TRBV7-6	TRBD2	TGTGCCAGCAGCTCGACCGGGACTAGTTCCCACGAGCAGTACTTC	CASSSTGTSSHEQYF
TRBJ2-7	-	TRBV19	TRBD2	TGTGCCACTAACAGCGGGGGAGAGGTGGGCTCCTACGAGCAGTACTTC	CATNSGGEVGSYEQYF
TRBJ2-5	-	TRBV24-1	TRBD2	TGTGCCACCAGTGATTGGGGAGGGGTGGGTGAGACCCAGTACTTC	CATSDWGGVGETQYF
TRBJ2-2	-	TRBV3-1/TRBV3-2	-	TGTGCCAGCAGCCAAGGGCCAGGGGACACCGGGGAGCTGTTTTTT	CASSQGPGDTGELFF
TRBJ2-1	-	TRBV28	TRBD1	TGTGCCACCTTTTACAGGGGGCATGAGCAGTTCTTC	CATFYRGHEQFF